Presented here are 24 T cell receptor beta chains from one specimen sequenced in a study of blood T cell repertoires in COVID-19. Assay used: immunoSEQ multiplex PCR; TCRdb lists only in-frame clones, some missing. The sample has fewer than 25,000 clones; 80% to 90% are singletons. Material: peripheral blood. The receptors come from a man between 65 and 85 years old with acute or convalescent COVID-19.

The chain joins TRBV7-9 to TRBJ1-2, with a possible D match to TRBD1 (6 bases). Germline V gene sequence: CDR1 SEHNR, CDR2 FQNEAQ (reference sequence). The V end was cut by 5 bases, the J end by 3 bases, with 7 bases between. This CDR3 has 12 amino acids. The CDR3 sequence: CASSRQDYGYTF. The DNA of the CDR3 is TGTGCCAGCAGCCGACAGGACTATGGCTACACCTTC.

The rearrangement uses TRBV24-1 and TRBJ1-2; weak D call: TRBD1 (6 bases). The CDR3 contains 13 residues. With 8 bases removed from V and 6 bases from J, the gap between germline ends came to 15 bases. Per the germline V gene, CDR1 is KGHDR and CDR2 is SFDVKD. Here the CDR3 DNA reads TGTGCCACCATGAGCCCAGGGGATAATGGCTACACCTTC. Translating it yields CATMSPGDNGYTF.

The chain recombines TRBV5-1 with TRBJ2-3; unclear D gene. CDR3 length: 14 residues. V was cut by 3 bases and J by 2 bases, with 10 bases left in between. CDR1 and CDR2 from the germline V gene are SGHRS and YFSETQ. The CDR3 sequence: CASSSGFDTDTQYF. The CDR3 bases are TGCGCCAGCAGCTCCGGGTTTGACACAGATACGCAGTATTTT.

DNA of the CDR3: TGTGCCAGCAGCCCGGGTTTACAACACGCACGAAACACCATATATTTT. Protein product: CASSPGLQHARNTIYF. The chain uses TRBV21-1 and TRBJ1-3. TRBV21-1 is tagged as a pseudogene. The CDR3 is 16 amino acids.

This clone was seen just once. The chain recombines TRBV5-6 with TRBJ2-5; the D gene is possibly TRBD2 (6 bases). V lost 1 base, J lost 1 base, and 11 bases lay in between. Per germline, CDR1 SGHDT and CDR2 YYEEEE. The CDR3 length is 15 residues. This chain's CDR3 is CASSLNLGGQETQYF. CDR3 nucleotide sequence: TGTGCCAGCAGCTTGAACCTCGGGGGCCAAGAGACCCAGTACTTC.

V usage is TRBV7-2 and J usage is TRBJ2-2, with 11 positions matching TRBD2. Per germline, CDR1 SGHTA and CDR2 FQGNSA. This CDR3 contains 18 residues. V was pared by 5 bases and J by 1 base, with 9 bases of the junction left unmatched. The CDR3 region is CASSRKLAGVVNTGELFF. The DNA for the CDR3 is TGTGCCAGCAGCCGGAAACTAGCGGGGGTGGTGAACACCGGGGAGCTGTTTTTT.

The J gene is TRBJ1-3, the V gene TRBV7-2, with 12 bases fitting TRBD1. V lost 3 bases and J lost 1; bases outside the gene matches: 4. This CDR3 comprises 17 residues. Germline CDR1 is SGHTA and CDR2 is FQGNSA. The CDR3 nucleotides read TGTGCCAGCAGCTTCCGGGACAGGGGGCTTTCTGGAAACACCATATATTTT. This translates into CASSFRDRGLSGNTIYF.

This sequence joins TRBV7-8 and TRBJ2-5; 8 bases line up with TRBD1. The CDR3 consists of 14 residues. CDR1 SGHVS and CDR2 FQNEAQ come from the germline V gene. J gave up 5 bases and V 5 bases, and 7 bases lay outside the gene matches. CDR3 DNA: TGTGCCAGCAGCAAAGGACAGGGTTGGGAGACCCAGTACTTC. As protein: CASSKGQGWETQYF.

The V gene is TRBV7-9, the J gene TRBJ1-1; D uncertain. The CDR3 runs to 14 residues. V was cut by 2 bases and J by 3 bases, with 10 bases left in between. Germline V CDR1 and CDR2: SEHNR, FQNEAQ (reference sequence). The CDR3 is CASSLLTRDTEAFF. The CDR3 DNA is TGTGCCAGCAGCTTACTCACCCGGGACACTGAAGCTTTCTTT.

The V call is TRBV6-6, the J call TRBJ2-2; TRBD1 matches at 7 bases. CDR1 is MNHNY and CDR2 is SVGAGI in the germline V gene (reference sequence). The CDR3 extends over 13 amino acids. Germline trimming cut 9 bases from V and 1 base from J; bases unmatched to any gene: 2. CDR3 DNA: TGTGCCAGTCGACAGGGGAACACCGGGGAGCTGTTTTTT. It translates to CASRQGNTGELFF.

The DNA for the CDR3 is TGTGCCAGCAACCAAGCAGCCTCTAGCTCACCCCTCCACTTT. This translates into CASNQAASSSPLHF. V gene TRBV9 combines with J gene TRBJ1-6; D is unresolved. Germline V gives CDR1 SGDLS, CDR2 YYNGEE. CDR3 size: 14 residues. The V end was cut by 6 bases, the J end by 10 bases, with 17 bases between.

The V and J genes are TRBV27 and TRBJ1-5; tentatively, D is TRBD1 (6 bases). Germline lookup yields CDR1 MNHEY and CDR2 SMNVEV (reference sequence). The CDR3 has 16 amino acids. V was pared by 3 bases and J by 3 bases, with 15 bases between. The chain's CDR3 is CASSLGGARINQPQHF. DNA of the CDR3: TGTGCCAGCAGTTTGGGGGGGGCCAGGATCAATCAGCCCCAGCATTTT.

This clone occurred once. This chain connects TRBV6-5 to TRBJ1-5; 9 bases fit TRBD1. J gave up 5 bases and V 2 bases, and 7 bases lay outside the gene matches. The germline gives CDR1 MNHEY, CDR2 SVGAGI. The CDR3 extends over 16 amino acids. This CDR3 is CASSYGRDRVDQPQHF. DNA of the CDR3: TGTGCCAGCAGTTACGGCCGGGACAGGGTCGATCAGCCCCAGCATTTT.

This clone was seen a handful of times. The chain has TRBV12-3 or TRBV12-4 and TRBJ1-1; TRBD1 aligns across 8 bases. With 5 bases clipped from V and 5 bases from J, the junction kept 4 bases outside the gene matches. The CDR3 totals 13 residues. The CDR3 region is CASSIGQGTEAFF. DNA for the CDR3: TGTGCCAGCAGTATCGGACAGGGTACTGAAGCTTTCTTT.

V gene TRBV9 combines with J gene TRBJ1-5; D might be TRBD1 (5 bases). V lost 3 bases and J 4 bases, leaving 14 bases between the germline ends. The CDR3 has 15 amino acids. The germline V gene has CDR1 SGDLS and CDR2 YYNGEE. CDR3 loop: CASSAGGGRNQPQHF. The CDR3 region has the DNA TGTGCCAGCAGCGCCGGGGGGGGACGGAATCAGCCCCAGCATTTT.

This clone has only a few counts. CDR3 residues: CASSALGRQNTEAFF. In nucleotides, the CDR3 is TGCGCCAGCAGCGCATTGGGGAGACAGAACACTGAAGCTTTCTTT. This chain links TRBV5-1 with TRBJ1-1; D call uncertain. Germline CDR1 is SGHRS and CDR2 is YFSETQ. This CDR3 region has 15 residues. Between the trimmed V and J ends, which lost 4 bases and 1 base, there was a span of 14 bases.

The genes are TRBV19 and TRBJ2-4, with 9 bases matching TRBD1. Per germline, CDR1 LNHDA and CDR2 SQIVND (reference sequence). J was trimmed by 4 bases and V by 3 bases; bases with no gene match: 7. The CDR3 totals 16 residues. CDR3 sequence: CASSIPRTGAKNIQYF. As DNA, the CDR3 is TGTGCCAGTAGTATTCCCCGGACAGGGGCAAAAAACATTCAGTACTTC.

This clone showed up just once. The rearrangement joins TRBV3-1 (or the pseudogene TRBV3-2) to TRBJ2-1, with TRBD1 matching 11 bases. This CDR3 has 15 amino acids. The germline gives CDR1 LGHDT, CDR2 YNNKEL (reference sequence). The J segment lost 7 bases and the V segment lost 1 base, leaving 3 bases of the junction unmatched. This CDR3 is CASSQAGTGGNEQFF. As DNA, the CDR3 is TGTGCCAGCAGCCAAGCCGGGACAGGGGGGAATGAGCAGTTCTTC.

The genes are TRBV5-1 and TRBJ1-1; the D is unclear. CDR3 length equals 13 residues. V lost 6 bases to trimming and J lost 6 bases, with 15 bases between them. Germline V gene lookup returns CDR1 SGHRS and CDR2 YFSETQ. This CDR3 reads CASTTPDSAEAFF. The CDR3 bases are TGCGCCAGCACCACGCCGGACTCCGCTGAAGCTTTCTTT.

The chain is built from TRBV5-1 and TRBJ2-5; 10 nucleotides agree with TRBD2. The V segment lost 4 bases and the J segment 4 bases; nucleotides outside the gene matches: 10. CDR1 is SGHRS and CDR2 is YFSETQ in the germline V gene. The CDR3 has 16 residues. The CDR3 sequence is CASSRTSGVLRETQYF. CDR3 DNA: TGCGCCAGCAGCCGTACTAGCGGGGTCTTGAGAGAGACCCAGTACTTC.

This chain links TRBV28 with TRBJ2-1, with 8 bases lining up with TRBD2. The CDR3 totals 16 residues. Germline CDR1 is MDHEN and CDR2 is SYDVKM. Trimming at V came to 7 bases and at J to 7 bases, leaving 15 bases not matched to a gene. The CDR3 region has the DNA TGTGCCAGCATCACAAGGCCCGGGGGGGCTGTGAATGAGCAGTTCTTC. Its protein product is CASITRPGGAVNEQFF.

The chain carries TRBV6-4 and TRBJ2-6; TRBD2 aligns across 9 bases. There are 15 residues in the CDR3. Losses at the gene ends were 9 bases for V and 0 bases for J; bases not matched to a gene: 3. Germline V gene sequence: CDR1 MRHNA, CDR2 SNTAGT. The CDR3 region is CARLAGSSGANVLTF. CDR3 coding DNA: TGTGCCAGGCTAGCGGGGAGCTCTGGGGCCAACGTCCTGACTTTC.

The CDR3 DNA reads as TGTGCCAGCAGTACCTATCCCCACGGGGAGCTGTTTTTT. Translating it yields CASSTYPHGELFF. The rearrangement uses TRBV12-3 or TRBV12-4 and TRBJ2-2, with unresolved D. With 5 bases removed from V and 7 bases from J, the gap between germline ends came to 11 bases. The CDR3 has 13 amino acids.

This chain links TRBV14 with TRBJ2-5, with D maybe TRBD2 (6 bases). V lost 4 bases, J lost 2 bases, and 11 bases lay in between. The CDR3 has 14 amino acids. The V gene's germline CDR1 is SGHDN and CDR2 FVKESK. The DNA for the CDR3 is TGTGCCAGCAGCCCGACTAGGAAACAAGAGACCCAGTACTTC. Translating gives CASSPTRKQETQYF.